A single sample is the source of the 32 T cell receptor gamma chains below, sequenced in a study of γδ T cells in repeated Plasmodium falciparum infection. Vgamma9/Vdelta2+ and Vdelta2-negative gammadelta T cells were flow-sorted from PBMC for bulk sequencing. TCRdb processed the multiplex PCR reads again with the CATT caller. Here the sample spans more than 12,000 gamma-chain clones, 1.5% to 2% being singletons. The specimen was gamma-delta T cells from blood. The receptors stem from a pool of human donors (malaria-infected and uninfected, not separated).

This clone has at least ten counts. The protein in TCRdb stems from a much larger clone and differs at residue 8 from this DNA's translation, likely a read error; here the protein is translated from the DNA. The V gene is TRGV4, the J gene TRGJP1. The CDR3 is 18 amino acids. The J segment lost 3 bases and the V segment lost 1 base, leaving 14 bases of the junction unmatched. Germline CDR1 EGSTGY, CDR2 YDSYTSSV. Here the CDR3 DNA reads TGTGCCACCTGGGATGGTACTTCTTTAATGGCCACTGGTTGGTTCAAGATATTT. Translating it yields CATWDGTSLMATGWFKIF.

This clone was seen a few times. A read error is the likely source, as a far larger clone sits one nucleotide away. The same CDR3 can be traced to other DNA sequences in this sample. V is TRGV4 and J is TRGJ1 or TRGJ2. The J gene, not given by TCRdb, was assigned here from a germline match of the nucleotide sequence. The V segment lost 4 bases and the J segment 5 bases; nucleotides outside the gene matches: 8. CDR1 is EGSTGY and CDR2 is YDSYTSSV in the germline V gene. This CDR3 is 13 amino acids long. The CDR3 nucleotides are TGTGCCACCTGGGACTCTGTCCATTATAAGAAACTCTTT. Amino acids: CATWDSVHYKKLF.

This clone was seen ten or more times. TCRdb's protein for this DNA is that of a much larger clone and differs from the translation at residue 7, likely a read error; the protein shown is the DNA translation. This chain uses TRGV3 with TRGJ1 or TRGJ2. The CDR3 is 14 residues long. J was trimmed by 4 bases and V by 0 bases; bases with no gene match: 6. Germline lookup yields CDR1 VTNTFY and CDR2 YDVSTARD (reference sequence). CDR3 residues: CATWDRTFYYKKLF. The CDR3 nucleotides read TGTGCCACCTGGGACAGGACTTTCTATTATAAGAAACTCTTT.

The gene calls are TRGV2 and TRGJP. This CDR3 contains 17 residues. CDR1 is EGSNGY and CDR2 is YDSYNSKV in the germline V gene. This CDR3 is CAPGTGPPELGKKIKVF. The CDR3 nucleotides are TGTGCACCTGGGACGGGCCCCCCAGAGTTGGGCAAAAAAATCAAGGTATTT.

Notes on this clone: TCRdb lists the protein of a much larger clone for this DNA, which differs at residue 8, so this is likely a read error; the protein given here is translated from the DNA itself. CDR3 region: CATWDRKLNYYKKLF. The CDR3 DNA sequence: TGTGCCACCTGGGACAGGAAATTGAATTATTATAAGAAACTCTTT. V is TRGV5 and J is TRGJ1 or TRGJ2. Unmatched junction bases numbered 5, after V lost 0 bases and J lost 0 bases. The length of the CDR3 is 15 residues. Germline CDR1 reads VINAFY; CDR2 reads YDVSNSKD.

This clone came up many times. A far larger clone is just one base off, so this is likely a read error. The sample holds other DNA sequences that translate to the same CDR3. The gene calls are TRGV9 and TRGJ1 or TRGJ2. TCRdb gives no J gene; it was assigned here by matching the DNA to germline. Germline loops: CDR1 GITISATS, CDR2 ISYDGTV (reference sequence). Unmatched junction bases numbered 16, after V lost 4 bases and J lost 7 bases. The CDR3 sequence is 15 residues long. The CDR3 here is CALWEVQGGRYKKLF. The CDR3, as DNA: TGTGCCTTGTGGGAAGTGCAAGGGGGTCGGTATAAGAAACTCTTT.

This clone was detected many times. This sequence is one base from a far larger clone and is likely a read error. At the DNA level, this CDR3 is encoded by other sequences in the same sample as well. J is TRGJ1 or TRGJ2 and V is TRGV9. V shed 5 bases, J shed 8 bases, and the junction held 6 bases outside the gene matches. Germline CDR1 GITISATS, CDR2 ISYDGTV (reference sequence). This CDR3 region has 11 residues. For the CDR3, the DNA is TGTGCCTTGTGGGTCGGGGATAAGAAACTCTTT. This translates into CALWVGDKKLF.

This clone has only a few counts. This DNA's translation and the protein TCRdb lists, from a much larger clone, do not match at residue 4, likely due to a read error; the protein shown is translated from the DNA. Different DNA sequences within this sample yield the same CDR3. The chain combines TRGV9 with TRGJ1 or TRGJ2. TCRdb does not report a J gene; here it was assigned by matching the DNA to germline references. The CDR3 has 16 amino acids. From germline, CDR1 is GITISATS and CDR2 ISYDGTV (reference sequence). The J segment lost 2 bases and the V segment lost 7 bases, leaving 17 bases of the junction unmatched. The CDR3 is CALCEKEVFDYYKKLF. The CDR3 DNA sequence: TGTGCCTTGTGCGAGAAGGAAGTCTTCGATTATTATAAGAAACTCTTT.

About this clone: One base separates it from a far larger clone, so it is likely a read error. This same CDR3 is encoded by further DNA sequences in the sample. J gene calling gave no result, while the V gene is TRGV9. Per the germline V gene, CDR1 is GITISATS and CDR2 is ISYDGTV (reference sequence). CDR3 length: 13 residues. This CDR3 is CALWEVWDYKKLF. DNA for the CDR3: TGTGCCTTGTGGGAGGTGTGGGATTATAAGAAGCTCTTT.

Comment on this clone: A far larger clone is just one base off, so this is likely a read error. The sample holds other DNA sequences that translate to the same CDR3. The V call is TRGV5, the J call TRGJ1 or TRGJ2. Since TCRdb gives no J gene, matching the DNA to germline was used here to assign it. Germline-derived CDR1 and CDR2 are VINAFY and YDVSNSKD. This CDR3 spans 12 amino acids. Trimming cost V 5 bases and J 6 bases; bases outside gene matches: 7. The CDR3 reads CATWVGIYKKLF. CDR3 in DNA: TGTGCCACCTGGGTCGGGATTTATAAGAAACTCTTT.

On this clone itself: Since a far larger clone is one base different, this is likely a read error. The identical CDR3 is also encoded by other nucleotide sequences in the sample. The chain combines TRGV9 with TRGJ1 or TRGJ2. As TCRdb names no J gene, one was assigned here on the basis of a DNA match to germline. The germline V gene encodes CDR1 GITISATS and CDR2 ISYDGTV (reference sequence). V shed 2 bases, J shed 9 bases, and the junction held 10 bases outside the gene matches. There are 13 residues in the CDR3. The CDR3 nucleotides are TGTGCCTTGTGGGAGGCTCTACTATCTAAGAAACTCTTT. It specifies CALWEALLSKKLF.

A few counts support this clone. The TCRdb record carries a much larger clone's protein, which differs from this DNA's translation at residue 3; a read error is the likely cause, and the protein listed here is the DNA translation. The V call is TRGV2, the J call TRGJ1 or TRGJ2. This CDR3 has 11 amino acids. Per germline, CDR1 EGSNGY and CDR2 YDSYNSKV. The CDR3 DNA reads TGTGCCCCCTGGGACAGCCGAAAGAAACTCTTT. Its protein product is CAPWDSRKKLF.

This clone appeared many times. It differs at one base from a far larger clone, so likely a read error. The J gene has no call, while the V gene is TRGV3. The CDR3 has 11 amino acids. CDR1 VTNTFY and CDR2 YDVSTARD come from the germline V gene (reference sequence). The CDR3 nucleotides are TGTGCCACCTGGGACAGAGTTAAGAAGCTCTTT. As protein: CATWDRVKKLF.

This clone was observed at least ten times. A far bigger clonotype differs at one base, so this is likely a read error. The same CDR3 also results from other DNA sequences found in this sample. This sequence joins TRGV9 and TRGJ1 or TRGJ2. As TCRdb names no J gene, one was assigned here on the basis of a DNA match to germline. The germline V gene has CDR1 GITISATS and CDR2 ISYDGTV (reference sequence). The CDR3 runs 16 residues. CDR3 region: CALWEGILPEHYKKLF. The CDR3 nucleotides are TGTGCCCTGTGGGAGGGTATCCTCCCCGAACATTATAAGAAACTCTTT.

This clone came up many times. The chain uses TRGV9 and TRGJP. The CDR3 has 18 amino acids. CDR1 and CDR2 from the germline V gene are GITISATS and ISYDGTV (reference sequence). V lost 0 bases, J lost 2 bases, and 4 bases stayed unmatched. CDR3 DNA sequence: TGTGCCTTGTGGGAGGTGCACAGGCAAGAGTTGGGCAAAAAAATCAAGGTATTT. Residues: CALWEVHRQELGKKIKVF.

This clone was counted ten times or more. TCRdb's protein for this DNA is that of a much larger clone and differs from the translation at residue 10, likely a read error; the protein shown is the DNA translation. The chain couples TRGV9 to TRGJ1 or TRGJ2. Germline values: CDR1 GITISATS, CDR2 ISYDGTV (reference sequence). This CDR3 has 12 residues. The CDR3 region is CALWEPYYKELF. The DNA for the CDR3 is TGTGCCTTGTGGGAGCCATATTATAAGGAACTCTTT.

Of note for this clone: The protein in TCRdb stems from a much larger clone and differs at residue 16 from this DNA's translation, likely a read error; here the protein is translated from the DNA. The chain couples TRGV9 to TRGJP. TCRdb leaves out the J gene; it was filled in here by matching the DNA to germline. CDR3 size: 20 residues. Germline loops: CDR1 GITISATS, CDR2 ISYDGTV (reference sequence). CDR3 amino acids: CALWEVSQVGRELGKRIKVF. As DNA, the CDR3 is TGTGCCTTGTGGGAGGTGTCTCAAGTTGGTAGAGAGTTGGGCAAAAGAATCAAGGTATTT.

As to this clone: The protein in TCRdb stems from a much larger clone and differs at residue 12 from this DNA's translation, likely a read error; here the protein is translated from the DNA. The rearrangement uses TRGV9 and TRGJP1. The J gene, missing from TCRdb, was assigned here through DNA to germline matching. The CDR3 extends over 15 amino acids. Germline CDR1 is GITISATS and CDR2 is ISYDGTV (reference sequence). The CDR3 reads CALWEEYTTGWLKIF. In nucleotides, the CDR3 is TGTGCCTTGTGGGAGGAGTATACCACTGGTTGGCTCAAGATATTT.

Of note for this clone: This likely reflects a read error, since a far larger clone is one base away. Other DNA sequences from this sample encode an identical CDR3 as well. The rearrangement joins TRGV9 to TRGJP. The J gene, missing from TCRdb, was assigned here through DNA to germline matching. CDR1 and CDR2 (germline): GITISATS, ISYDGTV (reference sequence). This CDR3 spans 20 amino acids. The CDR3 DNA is TGCGCCTTGTGGGAGGTGTCTCAAGTTGGTAGAGAGTTGGGCAAAAAAATCAAGGTATTT. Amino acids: CALWEVSQVGRELGKKIKVF.

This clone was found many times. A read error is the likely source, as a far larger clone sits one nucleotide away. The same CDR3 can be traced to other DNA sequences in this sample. The CDR3 is CALWAQGELGKKIKVF. CDR3 coding DNA: TGTGCCTTGTGGGCCCAGGGTGAGTTGGGCAAAAAAATCAAGGTATTT. The chain carries TRGV9 and TRGJP. The J gene is absent in TCRdb and was assigned here via DNA matching to germline. The CDR3 spans 16 residues. The ends lost 5 bases at V and 7 bases at J; junction bases unmatched: 8. Germline lookup yields CDR1 GITISATS and CDR2 ISYDGTV (reference sequence).

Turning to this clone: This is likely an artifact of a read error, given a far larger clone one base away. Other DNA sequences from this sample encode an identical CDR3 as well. This CDR3 reads CATWDGVLNYYKKLF. CDR3 sequence (DNA): TGTGCTACCTGGGACGGTGTTCTGAATTATTATAAGAAACTCTTT. V is TRGV2 and J is TRGJ1 or TRGJ2. The J gene was missing in TCRdb and was found by matching the end of the DNA to germline. The CDR3 loop spans 15 amino acids. Germline V CDR1 and CDR2: EGSNGY, YDSYNSKV.

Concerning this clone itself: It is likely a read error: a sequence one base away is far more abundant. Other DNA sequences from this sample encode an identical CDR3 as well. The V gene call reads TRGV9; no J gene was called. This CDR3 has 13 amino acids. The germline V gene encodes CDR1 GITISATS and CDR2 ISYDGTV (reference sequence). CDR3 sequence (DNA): TGTGCCTTGTGGGAGCTCAATTATTATAAGAAACTTTTT. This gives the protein CALWELNYYKKLF.

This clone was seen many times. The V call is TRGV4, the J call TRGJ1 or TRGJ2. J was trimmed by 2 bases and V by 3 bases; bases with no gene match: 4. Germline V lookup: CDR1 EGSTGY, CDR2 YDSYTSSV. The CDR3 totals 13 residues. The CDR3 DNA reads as TGTGCCACCTGGGATAGCGATTATTATAAGAAACTCTTT. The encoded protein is CATWDSDYYKKLF.

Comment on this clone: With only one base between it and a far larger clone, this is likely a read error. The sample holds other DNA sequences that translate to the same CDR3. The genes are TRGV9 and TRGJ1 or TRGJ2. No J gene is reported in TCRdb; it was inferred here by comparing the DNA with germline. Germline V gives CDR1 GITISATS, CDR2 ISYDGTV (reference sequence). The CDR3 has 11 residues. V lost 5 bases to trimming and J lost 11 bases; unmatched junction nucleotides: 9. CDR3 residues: CALWALPQKLF. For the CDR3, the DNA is TGTGCCTTGTGGGCTCTCCCCCAGAAACTCTTT.

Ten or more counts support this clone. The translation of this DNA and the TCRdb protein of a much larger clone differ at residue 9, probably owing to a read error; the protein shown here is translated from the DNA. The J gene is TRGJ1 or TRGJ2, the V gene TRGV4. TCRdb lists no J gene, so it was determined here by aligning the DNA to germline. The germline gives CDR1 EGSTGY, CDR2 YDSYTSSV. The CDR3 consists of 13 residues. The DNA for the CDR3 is TGTGCCACCTGGGAAAAGAATTATGATAAGAAACTCTTT. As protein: CATWEKNYDKKLF.

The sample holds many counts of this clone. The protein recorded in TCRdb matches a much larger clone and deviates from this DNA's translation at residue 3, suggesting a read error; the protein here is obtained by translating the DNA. DNA for the CDR3: TGTGCCATGTGGGAGGTGCAGGGGGGGTATAAGAAACTCTTT. Its translation is CAMWEVQGGYKKLF. The V call is TRGV9, the J call TRGJ1 or TRGJ2. Since TCRdb gives no J gene, matching the DNA to germline was used here to assign it. Germline loops: CDR1 GITISATS, CDR2 ISYDGTV (reference sequence). The CDR3 has 14 residues.

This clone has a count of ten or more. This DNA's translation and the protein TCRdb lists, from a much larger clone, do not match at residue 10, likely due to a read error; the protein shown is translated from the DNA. In DNA, the CDR3 is TGTGCCTTGTGGGAGGTCCAAAATTATCATAAGAAACTCTTT. Translating gives CALWEVQNYHKKLF. The J gene is TRGJ1 or TRGJ2, the V gene TRGV9. The CDR3 runs to 14 residues. In germline, CDR1 is GITISATS, CDR2 ISYDGTV (reference sequence).

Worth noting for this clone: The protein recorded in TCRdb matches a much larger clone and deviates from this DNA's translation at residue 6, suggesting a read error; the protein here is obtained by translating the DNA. DNA of the CDR3: TGTGCCACCTGGGACGGGTCGGGGGGGTTGGGCAAAAAAATCAAGGTATTT. Its translation is CATWDGSGGLGKKIKVF. This sequence joins TRGV5 and TRGJP. The CDR3 has 17 amino acids. Trimming took 3 bases from V and 9 from J; bases not matched to a gene: 11. Germline V CDR1 and CDR2: VINAFY, YDVSNSKD.

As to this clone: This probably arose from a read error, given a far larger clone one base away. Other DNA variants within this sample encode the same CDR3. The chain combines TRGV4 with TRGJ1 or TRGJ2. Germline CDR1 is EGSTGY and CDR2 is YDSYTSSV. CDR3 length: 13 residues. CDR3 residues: CATWDGLYYKKLF. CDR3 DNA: TGTGCCACTTGGGATGGATTGTATTATAAGAAACTCTTT.

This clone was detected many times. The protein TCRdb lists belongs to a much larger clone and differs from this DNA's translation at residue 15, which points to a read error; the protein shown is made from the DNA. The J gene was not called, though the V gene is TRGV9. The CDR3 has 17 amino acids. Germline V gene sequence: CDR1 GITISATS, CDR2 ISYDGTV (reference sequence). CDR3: CALWEVQVGLGKKIEVF. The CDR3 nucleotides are TGTGCCTTGTGGGAGGTGCAAGTTGGGTTGGGCAAAAAAATCGAGGTATTT.

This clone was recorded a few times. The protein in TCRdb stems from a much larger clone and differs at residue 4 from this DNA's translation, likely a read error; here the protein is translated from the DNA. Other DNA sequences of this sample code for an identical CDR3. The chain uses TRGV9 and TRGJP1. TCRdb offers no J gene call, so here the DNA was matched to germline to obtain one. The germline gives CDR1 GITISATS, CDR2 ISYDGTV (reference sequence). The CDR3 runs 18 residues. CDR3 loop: CALREVKTLFSSGWFKIF. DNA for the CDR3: TGTGCCTTGCGGGAGGTGAAAACTCTTTTTTCCTCTGGTTGGTTCAAGATATTT.

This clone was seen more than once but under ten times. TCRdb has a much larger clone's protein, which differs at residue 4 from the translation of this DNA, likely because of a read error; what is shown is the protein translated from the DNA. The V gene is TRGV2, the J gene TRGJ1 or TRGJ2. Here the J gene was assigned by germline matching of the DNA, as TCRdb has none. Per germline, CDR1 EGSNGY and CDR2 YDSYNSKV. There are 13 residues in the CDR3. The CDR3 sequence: CATRDGVYYKKLF. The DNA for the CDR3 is TGTGCCACCCGGGACGGGGTATATTATAAGAAACTCTTT.